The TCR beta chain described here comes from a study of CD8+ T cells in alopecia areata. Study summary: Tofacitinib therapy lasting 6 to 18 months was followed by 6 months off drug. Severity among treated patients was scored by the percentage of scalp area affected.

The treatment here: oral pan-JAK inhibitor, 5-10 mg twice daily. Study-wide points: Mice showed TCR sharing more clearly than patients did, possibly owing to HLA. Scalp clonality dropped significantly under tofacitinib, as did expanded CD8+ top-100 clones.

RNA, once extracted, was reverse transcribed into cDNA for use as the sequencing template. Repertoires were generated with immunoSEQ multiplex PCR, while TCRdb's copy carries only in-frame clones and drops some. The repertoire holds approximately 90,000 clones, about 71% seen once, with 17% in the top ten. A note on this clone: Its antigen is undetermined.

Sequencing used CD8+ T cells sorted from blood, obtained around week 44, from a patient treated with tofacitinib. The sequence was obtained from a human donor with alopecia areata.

The CDR3 DNA is TGCGCCAGCAGTGAGTCGCGGGAGCAGTACTTC. It specifies CASSESREQYF. This chain connects TRBV10-1 to TRBJ2-7, with D hard to call. The ends were cut back, 0 bases at V and 7 bases at J, with 4 bases in the middle. The germline V gene has CDR1 WNHNN and CDR2 SYGVQD (reference sequence). This CDR3 region has 11 residues.